This section outlines one T cell receptor beta chain sequence together with its context. Judged by its sample share, this clonotype qualifies as medium-sized (0.01 to 0.1%). What antigen it recognizes has not been identified. Base qualities are not at hand, and no much larger clone is one base apart. Sequencing relied on an Illumina HiSeq 2500. Quantitative 5'-RACE with molecular barcodes was the method used to prepare the TCR beta libraries. Under the source paper's analysis protocol: A new computational method based on a probabilistic model of VDJ rearrangement was used to identify disease-linked TCR variants. In-frame beta chains were kept once TCRdb had trimmed the public reads at Q25 with fastp and called clones with MiXCR. Each CDR3 protein appears once, grouped with its most common genes and DNA. These V and J calls are TCRdb output, not the study's own analysis. A total of hundreds of thousands of distinct CDR3 sequences appear in this sample, around 9.2% of them only once. Of the sample, 6.5% to 7% is held by the ten largest clones.

This specimen belongs to a study of CD8 T cells in ankylosing spondylitis (dated by TCRdb to 2017 to 2019). Some background on the complete study: The study profiled T cell receptor beta repertoires in healthy donors and ankylosing spondylitis patients to find disease-linked TCR variants. The full study cohort comprised about 24 ankylosing spondylitis patients and 110 or so healthy donors. Peripheral blood was sampled, and synovial fluid was additionally collected from ankylosing spondylitis patients.

What the research found in general, with its limitations: Significant enrichment of the disease-linked clones was reported in matched synovial fluid samples from ankylosing spondylitis patients. A CD8+ phenotype was shown by the disease-linked clones, which were found at relatively low frequencies in peripheral blood. Some TCR beta motif variants had previously been reported in synovial fluid and blood of reactive arthritis patients, which suggested common disease-initiation mechanisms. A TCR beta motif of seven or eight highly homologous amino acid variants appeared characteristic of blood from ankylosing spondylitis patients.

The CDR3 runs 18 residues from the cysteine to the phenylalanine. The sequence is cut down to CDR3 DNA, 54 bases in frame from base 1. In the germline V gene, CDR1 corresponds to MGHRA and CDR2 to YSYEKL. Cut back by 2 bases and 0 bases, the V and J ends lie 18 bases apart. Sequencing was done on a sample of blood, either unsorted or a sorted T cell fraction (not recorded which). The chain couples TRBV4-1 to TRBJ2-3; 6 matching bases give a weak D call of TRBD1. This clonotype originated in a male donor with ankylosing spondylitis or in good health (not recorded which). In nucleotides, the sequence is TGCGCCAGCAGCCAATTCCCCCCAGGGGCCCAAAGCACAGATACGCAGTATTTT. It translates as CASSQFPPGAQSTDTQYF.